The 7 T cell receptor beta chains presented below share a single source sample, sequenced in a study of blood T cell repertoires in COVID-19. The assay was immunoSEQ multiplex PCR, and TCRdb's table has in-frame clones only and misses some. The repertoire holds under 300,000 clones, more than 75% seen once, with 1.5% to 2% in the top ten. The specimen was PBMCs or T cells enriched from blood (not recorded which). These receptors were collected from a woman aged 45-60 years who had recovered from COVID-19.

This clone was counted a few times. This sequence joins TRBV25-1 and TRBJ2-7; TRBD2 matches at 11 bases. The CDR3 contains 15 residues. J gave up 2 bases and V 6 bases, and 6 bases lay outside the gene matches. The germline V gene has CDR1 MGHDK and CDR2 SYGVNS. Here the CDR3 reads CASRKTSGITYEQYF. The CDR3 bases are TGTGCCAGCAGAAAGACTAGCGGGATAACCTACGAGCAGTACTTC.

The sample holds a few counts of this clone. This chain links TRBV14 with TRBJ2-7; D might be TRBD1 (5 bases). The CDR3 runs to 11 residues. Germline loops: CDR1 SGHDN, CDR2 FVKESK. V dropped 1 base and J dropped 11 bases, with 9 bases sitting between them. CDR3 DNA sequence: TGTGCCAGCAGCCAAGGGGGCGAAAAGTACTTC. Residues: CASSQGGEKYF.

This rearrangement joins TRBV20-1 to TRBJ2-5; no clear D. V gave up 3 bases and J gave up 5 bases, with 4 bases separating them. Germline assignment: CDR1 DFQATT and CDR2 SNEGSKA (reference sequence). This CDR3 is 10 amino acids long. The CDR3 sequence is CSASQETQYF. The CDR3, as DNA: TGCAGTGCTAGTCAGGAGACCCAGTACTTC.

V usage is TRBV3-1 (or the pseudogene TRBV3-2) and J usage is TRBJ2-5; unclear D gene. Per the germline V gene, CDR1 is LGHDT and CDR2 is YNNKEL (reference sequence). V lost 3 bases, J lost 3 bases, and 5 bases lay in between. The CDR3 sequence is 12 residues long. The CDR3 nucleotides read TGTGCCAGCAGCCATGCTAAAGAGACCCAGTACTTC. Its translation is CASSHAKETQYF.

The chain links TRBV7-9 to TRBJ2-2; 7 bases align to TRBD1. From germline, CDR1 is SEHNR and CDR2 FQNEAQ (reference sequence). V lost 7 bases and J lost 1; bases outside the gene matches: 3. CDR3 length equals 14 residues. CDR3 residues: CASTDRMNTGELFF. DNA of the CDR3: TGTGCCAGCACGGACAGGATGAACACCGGGGAGCTGTTTTTT.

V is TRBV4-1 and J is TRBJ2-1; 10 bases are shared with TRBD1. In germline, CDR1 is MGHRA, CDR2 YSYEKL. This CDR3 contains 16 residues. Trimming cost V 4 bases and J 11 bases; bases outside gene matches: 14. The CDR3 is CASSPPGQGIAGKQFF. For the CDR3, the DNA is TGCGCCAGCAGCCCGCCGGGACAGGGGATAGCGGGTAAGCAGTTCTTC.

This clone was detected only once. The chain joins TRBV6-5 to TRBJ1-4; D is undetermined. CDR1 is MNHEY and CDR2 is SVGAGI in the germline V gene. CDR3 size: 13 residues. The V gene lost 6 bases and the J gene lost 7 bases, with 12 bases spanning the gap. The CDR3 nucleotides read TGTGCCAGCAGAGGAGGGAGCGGTGAAAAACTGTTTTTT. Its protein product is CASRGGSGEKLFF.